This T cell receptor beta chain was identified during a study of T cells in tumors after PD-1 blockade. Study-wide results and caveats: Only pre- versus post-treatment comparisons showed clonal replacement. Roughly 42% of tumor TCR clonotypes were also found in blood. Clonal replacement, not reinvigoration, is suggested for expanded exhausted CD8+ clones after therapy.

Tumor or blood genomic DNA was sequenced, with inputs of about 550 ng to 6,500 ng. The germline V gene has CDR1 SGDLS and CDR2 YYNGEE. This CDR3 has 14 residues. The V end was cut by 4 bases, the J end by 2 bases, with 13 bases between. Of note for this clone: The antigen remains undetermined.

Libraries were prepared by immunoSEQ multiplex PCR; TCRdb keeps only in-frame clonotypes and omits some of them. This table has 4,800 or so clones, around two thirds appearing once. Source: tumor tissue, taken after anti-PD-1 treatment. The receptor comes from a human donor with basal cell carcinoma. V and J are TRBV9 and TRBJ2-7; either TRBD1 or TRBD2 may fit D (5 bases each). CDR3: CASSFRDGPYEQYF. CDR3 nucleotides: TGTGCCAGCAGCTTCCGGGACGGACCCTACGAGCAGTACTTC.